The present TCR beta chain was sequenced within a study of blood T cell repertoires in COVID-19. About the study: Whether acute or convalescent, the COVID-19 samples came from the United States, Italy and Spain.

The data were produced by immunoSEQ multiplex PCR, yet TCRdb's version contains in-frame clones alone and is incomplete. This sample has about 320,000 clones, with 85% to 95% found just once. In germline, CDR1 is MDHEN, CDR2 SYDVKM. V lost 3 bases, J lost 2 bases, and 19 bases lay in between. The CDR3 length is 17 residues. Participants were aged 18 to 89 years from roughly 25 US areas. Membership in each cohort depended on participant-reported clinical history. The specimen sequenced was PBMCs or T cells enriched from blood (not recorded which). The receptor's source is a woman aged 25-40 years who had been exposed to COVID-19. The rearrangement links TRBV28 to TRBJ2-5; D may be TRBD1 (6 bases). CDR3 region: CASSFRFNREEQETQYF. CDR3 in DNA: TGTGCCAGCAGTTTTAGGTTTAACAGGGAAGAGCAAGAGACCCAGTACTTC.